Listed below are T cell receptor beta chains from one sample, sequenced in a study of beta chain features in type 1 diabetes. The assay was immunoSEQ multiplex PCR, and TCRdb's table has in-frame clones only and misses some. Altogether about 350,000 clones are present, roughly a fifth being singletons, with the ten largest covering approximately 0.046%. Material for sequencing was naive CD4+ T cells from blood. All receptors come from a woman under 30 in good health. Both conserved end residues are part of each CDR3. The order of the fields is J gene, D gene, clone size, V gene, CDR3 protein, CDR3 DNA. A D gene is named only where the DNA matches it firmly. Part of the rows lack a size; the others show once, few, many or a class for expanded clones.

TRBJ1-6 - - TRBV7-2 CASSFSDNSPLHF TGTGCCAGCAGCTTCTCTGATAATTCACCCCTCCACTTT
TRBJ2-7 - - TRBV5-6 CASSLFSYEQYF TGTGCCAGCAGCTTGTTCAGCTACGAGCAGTACTTC
TRBJ2-5 TRBD2 few TRBV5-1 CASRLAGRWIAGSETQYF TGCGCCAGCAGGTTGGCCGGCAGGTGGATAGCGGGGTCGGAGACCCAGTACTTC
TRBJ2-7 TRBD1 few TRBV7-2 CASRLGQNYEQYF TGTGCCAGCAGACTGGGACAGAACTACGAGCAGTACTTC
TRBJ1-3 TRBD1 - TRBV7-9 CASSSRADRGLSSGNTIYF TGTGCCAGCAGCTCCCGAGCCGACAGGGGCCTAAGCTCTGGAAACACCATATATTTT
TRBJ2-3 TRBD2 - TRBV29-1 CSVPGGDTQYF TGCAGCGTTCCGGGAGGGGATACGCAGTATTTT
TRBJ2-3 TRBD2 few TRBV9 CASSVGIAGGLTDTQYF TGTGCCAGCAGCGTAGGAATAGCGGGGGGCCTCACAGATACGCAGTATTTT
TRBJ2-5 - - TRBV4-2 CASSPGKDTQYF TGTGCCAGCAGCCCAGGGAAGGACACCCAGTACTTC
TRBJ1-2 - few TRBV9 CASSTTGTNYGYTF TGTGCCAGCAGCACGACAGGAACTAACTATGGCTACACCTTC
TRBJ1-2 - few TRBV27 CASTSRSPKGDYGYTF TGTGCCAGCACAAGCCGCTCCCCAAAAGGGGACTATGGCTACACCTTC
TRBJ2-1 TRBD2 - TRBV5-4 CASTGGSSGSYEQFF TGTGCCAGCACTGGGGGGTCTAGCGGGTCCTATGAGCAGTTCTTC
TRBJ2-3 TRBD1 few TRBV9 CASSTAGTGGRDTQYF TGTGCCAGCAGCACCGCCGGGACAGGGGGCAGGGATACGCAGTATTTT
TRBJ2-7 - - TRBV2 CASSTAADRKNF TGTGCCAGCAGTACCGCGGCTGACAGGAAAAACTTC
TRBJ2-3 TRBD1 few TRBV5-1 CASSLGQGGDTQYF TGCGCCAGCAGCTTGGGACAGGGTGGTGATACGCAGTATTTT
TRBJ1-1 TRBD1 few TRBV9 CASSTRDRPNTEAFF TGTGCCAGCAGCACGAGGGACAGGCCGAACACTGAAGCTTTCTTT
TRBJ2-1 TRBD2 few TRBV7-9 CASSGTLFLAGHEQFF TGTGCCAGCAGCGGTACTTTATTCCTAGCGGGTCATGAGCAGTTCTTC
TRBJ1-2 - - TRBV30 CACSAGYGYTF TGTGCCTGTTCGGCGGGGTATGGCTACACCTTC
TRBJ1-1 - - TRBV10-3 CATQVNSLTGNTEAFF TGTGCCACCCAAGTAAATTCCCTCACAGGGAACACTGAAGCTTTCTTT
TRBJ1-1 TRBD1 - TRBV9 CASSALTGGDTEAFF TGTGCCAGCAGCGCTCTGACAGGGGGAGACACTGAAGCTTTCTTT
TRBJ2-3 TRBD2 - TRBV30 CAWSVIAGNTDTQYF TGTGCCTGGAGTGTAATAGCGGGTAACACAGATACGCAGTATTTT
TRBJ2-2 TRBD1 few TRBV7-2 CASSPTGTDTGELFF TGTGCCAGCAGCCCGACAGGGACCGACACCGGGGAGCTGTTTTTT
TRBJ1-1 - few TRBV7-6 CASSLKSGVFGEAFF TGTGCCAGCAGCTTAAAATCCGGGGTATTCGGTGAAGCTTTCTTT
TRBJ2-3 - few TRBV30 CAWNGGTDTQYF TGTGCCTGGAATGGAGGTACAGATACGCAGTATTTT
TRBJ2-7 - few TRBV5-1 CASSLEAHSLEQYF TGCGCCAGCAGCTTAGAGGCCCATTCGCTCGAGCAGTACTTC
TRBJ2-7 TRBD2 few TRBV6-5 CASSRAGGEYEQYF TGTGCCAGCAGCCGAGCGGGAGGGGAGTACGAGCAGTACTTC
TRBJ2-5 - - TRBV18 CASSPRDIQTQYF TGTGCCAGCTCACCTCGGGACATCCAAACCCAGTACTTC
TRBJ1-3 - - TRBV25-1 CASSPLGDTRLSGNTIYF TGTGCCAGCAGTCCCCTTGGGGACACCCGCCTCTCTGGAAACACCATATATTTT
TRBJ1-2 - - TRBV10-3 CAISKQETYGYTF TGTGCCATCAGTAAACAGGAAACCTATGGCTACACCTTC
TRBJ1-4 - - TRBV18 CASSPPWGATNEKLFF TGTGCCAGCTCACCCCCGTGGGGGGCAACTAATGAAAAACTGTTTTTT
TRBJ2-7 - - TRBV5-6 CASSPVTTNEQYF TGTGCCAGCAGCCCCGTGACTACGAACGAGCAGTACTTC
TRBJ2-7 - - TRBV7-9 CASSSTGLSYEQYF TGTGCCAGCAGCTCGACAGGCCTATCCTACGAGCAGTACTTC
TRBJ1-4 TRBD1 - TRBV9 CASSPGAQGPSGGEKLFF TGTGCCAGCAGCCCCGGTGCACAGGGGCCGTCGGGTGGTGAAAAACTGTTTTTT
TRBJ2-7 - - TRBV9 CASSVDQGQAQYF TGTGCCAGCAGCGTGGACCAGGGCCAGGCGCAGTACTTC
TRBJ2-7 - few TRBV29-1 CSVSRGRDYEQYF TGCAGCGTCTCGCGGGGGCGCGACTACGAGCAGTACTTC
TRBJ1-1 TRBD1 - TRBV18 CASSPFEDRLNTEAFF TGTGCCAGCTCACCGTTCGAGGACAGGCTGAACACTGAAGCTTTCTTT
TRBJ2-2 - - TRBV30 CACNGRRGRITGELFF TGTGCCTGTAATGGAAGGAGGGGGCGAATCACCGGGGAGCTGTTTTTT
TRBJ1-5 - - TRBV4-1 CASSPQGRMANQPQHF TGCGCCAGCAGCCCGCAGGGTAGGATGGCCAATCAGCCCCAGCATTTT
TRBJ1-5 - - TRBV29-1 CSVERDILYSNQPQHF TGCAGCGTTGAAAGGGACATTCTTTATAGCAATCAGCCCCAGCATTTT
TRBJ2-1 - few TRBV4-2 CASSQQGGGYNEQFF TGTGCCAGCAGCCAACAGGGAGGTGGGTACAATGAGCAGTTCTTC
TRBJ2-7 TRBD2 few TRBV7-2 CASSPSGGYSYEQYF TGTGCCAGCAGCCCTAGCGGGGGGTACTCCTACGAGCAGTACTTC
TRBJ1-2 - - TRBV28 CASSLEGVDGYTF TGTGCCAGCAGTTTAGAGGGGGTGGATGGCTACACCTTC
TRBJ2-1 - few TRBV7-9 CASSGGGEQFF TGTGCCAGCAGTGGCGGCGGAGAGCAGTTCTTC
TRBJ2-7 TRBD1 - TRBV2 CASTRDRGSYEQYF TGTGCCAGCACCCGGGACAGGGGGTCCTACGAGCAGTACTTC